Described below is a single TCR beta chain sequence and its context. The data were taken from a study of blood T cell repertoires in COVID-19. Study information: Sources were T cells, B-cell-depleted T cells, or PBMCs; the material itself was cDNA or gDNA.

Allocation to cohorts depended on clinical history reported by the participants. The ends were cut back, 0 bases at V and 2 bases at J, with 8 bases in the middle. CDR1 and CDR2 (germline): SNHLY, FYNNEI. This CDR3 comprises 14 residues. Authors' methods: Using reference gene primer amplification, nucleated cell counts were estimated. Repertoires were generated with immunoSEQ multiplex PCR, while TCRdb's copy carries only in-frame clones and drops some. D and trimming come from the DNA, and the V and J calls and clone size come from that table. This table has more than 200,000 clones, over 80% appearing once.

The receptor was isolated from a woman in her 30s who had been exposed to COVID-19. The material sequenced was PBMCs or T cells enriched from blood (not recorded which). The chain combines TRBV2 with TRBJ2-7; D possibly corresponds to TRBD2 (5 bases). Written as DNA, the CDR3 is TGTGCCAGCAGTGAAGCGGGAGATACCTACGAGCAGTACTTC. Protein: CASSEAGDTYEQYF.